These T cell receptor beta chains were read from a single sample in a study of OX40 agonist ivuxolimab in advanced cancers. Produced via immunoSEQ multiplex PCR; TCRdb's table is partial and in-frame only. In the table there are over 150,000 clones, approximately 94% of which are singletons. This material consisted of CD4+ or CD8+ T cells sorted from blood, taken in a trial of the OX40 agonist ivuxolimab. These receptors were collected from an adult with an advanced solid tumor such as melanoma, head and neck, liver or kidney cancer. Both conserved end residues are part of each CDR3. Fields, in order: clone size, V gene, J gene, D gene, CDR3 DNA, CDR3 protein. The D gene is left open where the match is weak. A clone size is listed for some rows: how often the clone was seen (once, few, many), or a class if it is expanded.

clone size: -; V gene: TRBV7-6; J gene: TRBJ2-5; D gene: -; CDR3 DNA: TGTGCCAGCAGCTTAGCGGCCGGAGTGTCCCAAGAGACCCAGTACTTC; CDR3 protein: CASSLAAGVSQETQYF
clone size: -; V gene: TRBV7-8; J gene: TRBJ2-7; D gene: TRBD1; CDR3 DNA: TGTGCCAGCAGCTTACAGGGGGCAGGCGAGCAGTACTTC; CDR3 protein: CASSLQGAGEQYF
clone size: -; V gene: TRBV28; J gene: TRBJ1-3; D gene: -; CDR3 DNA: TGTGCCAGCAGTTTTTCAGGGAGGGCAAACACCATATATTTT; CDR3 protein: CASSFSGRANTIYF
clone size: -; V gene: TRBV6-5; J gene: TRBJ2-7; D gene: -; CDR3 DNA: TGTGCCAGCAGTTACCGTAGCTCCTACGAGCAGTACTTC; CDR3 protein: CASSYRSSYEQYF
clone size: once; V gene: TRBV7-2; J gene: TRBJ2-7; D gene: -; CDR3 DNA: TGTGCCAGCAGCTCAGTGACTAGTTGGTACGAGCAGTACTTC; CDR3 protein: CASSSVTSWYEQYF
clone size: -; V gene: TRBV5-8; J gene: TRBJ2-2; D gene: TRBD1; CDR3 DNA: TGTGCCAGCAGCTTGCTGTCGGGACAGGGGGCGGGGGAGCTGTTTTTT; CDR3 protein: CASSLLSGQGAGELFF
clone size: -; V gene: TRBV2; J gene: TRBJ1-2; D gene: -; CDR3 DNA: TGTGCCAGCAGTGGGGGCAACTATGGCTACACCTTC; CDR3 protein: CASSGGNYGYTF
clone size: -; V gene: TRBV4-1; J gene: TRBJ2-1; D gene: -; CDR3 DNA: TGCGCCAGCAGCCAAGACGGGCTAGTAGCCTACAATGAGCAGTTCTTC; CDR3 protein: CASSQDGLVAYNEQFF
clone size: -; V gene: TRBV2; J gene: TRBJ2-7; D gene: -; CDR3 DNA: TGTGCCAGCAGGCGGGACCCGAGCTACGAGCAGTACTTC; CDR3 protein: CASRRDPSYEQYF
clone size: -; V gene: TRBV30; J gene: TRBJ2-2; D gene: TRBD1; CDR3 DNA: TGTGCCTGGAGCCGTACAGGGGCCCGCTCGAACACCGGGGAGCTGTTTTTT; CDR3 protein: CAWSRTGARSNTGELFF
clone size: -; V gene: TRBV9; J gene: TRBJ1-1; D gene: -; CDR3 DNA: TGTGCCAGCAGCGGTTCGGGCCTCGGCGCCTACGTGAACACTGAAGCTTTCTTT; CDR3 protein: CASSGSGLGAYVNTEAFF
clone size: few; V gene: TRBV27; J gene: TRBJ1-1; D gene: -; CDR3 DNA: TGTGCCAGCAGTACCGTTTGGGGTGGCGGTGAAGCTTTCTTT; CDR3 protein: CASSTVWGGGEAFF
clone size: -; V gene: TRBV28; J gene: TRBJ2-7; D gene: -; CDR3 DNA: TGTGCCAGCAGTTCTGGGACCGACATCTACGAGCAGTACTTC; CDR3 protein: CASSSGTDIYEQYF
clone size: -; V gene: TRBV7-9; J gene: TRBJ2-2; D gene: TRBD2; CDR3 DNA: TGTGCCAGCAGCTCCCCCTTGTGGTCTAGCGGGAGTACCGGGGAGCTGTTTTTT; CDR3 protein: CASSSPLWSSGSTGELFF
clone size: -; V gene: TRBV5-1; J gene: TRBJ2-5; D gene: TRBD1; CDR3 DNA: TGCGCCAGCAGCTCCTGGACAGGAGGCCAAGAGACCCAGTACTTC; CDR3 protein: CASSSWTGGQETQYF
clone size: -; V gene: TRBV6-1; J gene: TRBJ1-3; D gene: -; CDR3 DNA: TGTGCCAGCAGCCGGGACTCTGGAAACACCATATATTTT; CDR3 protein: CASSRDSGNTIYF